The present TCR beta chain was sequenced within a study of cytomegalovirus exposure and HLA in healthy donors. Some clones are missing from TCRdb's copy, which holds only in-frame ones; the method was immunoSEQ multiplex PCR. The data hold 150,000 to 200,000 clones, with almost 85% observed a single time. The CDR3 length is 14 residues. Germline CDR1 is SGHTA and CDR2 is FQGNSA. Trimming stripped 1 base from V and 4 bases from J, with 10 bases between. The chain employs TRBV7-2 and TRBJ1-2; D ambiguous. Sequencing was done on a sample of PBMCs. This TCR was recovered from a young man in good health and CMV-seropositive. The CDR3 bases are TGTGCCAGCAGCTTAGGAGTACAGATCTATGGCTACACCTTC. Residues: CASSLGVQIYGYTF.